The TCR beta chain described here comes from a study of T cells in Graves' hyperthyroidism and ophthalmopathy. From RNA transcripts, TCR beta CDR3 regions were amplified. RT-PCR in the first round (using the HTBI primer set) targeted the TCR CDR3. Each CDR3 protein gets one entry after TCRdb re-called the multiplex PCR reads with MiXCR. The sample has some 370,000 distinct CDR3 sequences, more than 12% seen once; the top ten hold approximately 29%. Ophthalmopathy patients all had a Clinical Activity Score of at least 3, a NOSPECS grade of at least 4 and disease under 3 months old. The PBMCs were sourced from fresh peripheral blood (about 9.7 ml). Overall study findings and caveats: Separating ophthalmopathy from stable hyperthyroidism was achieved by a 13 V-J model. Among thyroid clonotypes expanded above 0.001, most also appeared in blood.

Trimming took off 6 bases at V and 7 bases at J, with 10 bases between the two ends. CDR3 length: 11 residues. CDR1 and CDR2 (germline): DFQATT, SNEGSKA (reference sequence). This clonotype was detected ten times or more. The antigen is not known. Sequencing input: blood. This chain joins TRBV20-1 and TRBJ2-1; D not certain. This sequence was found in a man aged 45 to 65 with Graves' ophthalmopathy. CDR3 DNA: TGCAGTGCACCCCTTTGGAATGAGCAGTTCTTC. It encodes CSAPLWNEQFF.